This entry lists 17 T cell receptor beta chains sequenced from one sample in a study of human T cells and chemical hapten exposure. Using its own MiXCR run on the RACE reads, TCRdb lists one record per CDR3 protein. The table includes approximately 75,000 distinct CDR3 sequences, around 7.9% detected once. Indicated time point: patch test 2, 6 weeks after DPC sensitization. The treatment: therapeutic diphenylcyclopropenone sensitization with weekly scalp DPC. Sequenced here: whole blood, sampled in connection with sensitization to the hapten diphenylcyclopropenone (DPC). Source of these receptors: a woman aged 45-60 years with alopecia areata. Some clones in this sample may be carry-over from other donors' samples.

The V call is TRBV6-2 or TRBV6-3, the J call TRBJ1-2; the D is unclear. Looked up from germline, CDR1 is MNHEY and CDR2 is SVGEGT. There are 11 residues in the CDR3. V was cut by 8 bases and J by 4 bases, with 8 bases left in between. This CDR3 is CASFYTYGYTF. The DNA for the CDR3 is TGTGCCAGCTTCTACACCTATGGCTACACCTTC.

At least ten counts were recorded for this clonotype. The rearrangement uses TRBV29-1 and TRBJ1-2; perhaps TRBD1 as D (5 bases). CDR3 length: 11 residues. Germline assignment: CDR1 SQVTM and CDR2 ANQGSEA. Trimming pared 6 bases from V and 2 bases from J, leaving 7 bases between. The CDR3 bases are TGCAGCGTGTCAGGGAACTATGGCTACACCTTC. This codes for CSVSGNYGYTF.

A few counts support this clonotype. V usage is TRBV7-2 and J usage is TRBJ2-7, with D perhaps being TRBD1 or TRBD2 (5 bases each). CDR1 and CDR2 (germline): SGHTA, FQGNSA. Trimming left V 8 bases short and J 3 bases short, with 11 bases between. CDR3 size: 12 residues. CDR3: CASEGTNYEQYF. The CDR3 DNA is TGTGCCAGCGAAGGGACCAACTACGAGCAGTACTTC.

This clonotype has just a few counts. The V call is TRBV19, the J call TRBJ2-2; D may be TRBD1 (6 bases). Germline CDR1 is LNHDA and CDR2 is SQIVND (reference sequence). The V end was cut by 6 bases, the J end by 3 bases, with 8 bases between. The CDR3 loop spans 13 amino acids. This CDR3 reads CASRGQYTGELFF. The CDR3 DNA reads TGTGCCAGTAGGGGACAATACACCGGGGAGCTGTTTTTT.

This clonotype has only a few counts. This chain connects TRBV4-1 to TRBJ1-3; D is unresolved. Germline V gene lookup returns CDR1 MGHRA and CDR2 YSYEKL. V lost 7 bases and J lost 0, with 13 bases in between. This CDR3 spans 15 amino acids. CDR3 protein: CASKFELASGNTIYF. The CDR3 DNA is TGCGCCAGCAAGTTCGAGTTAGCCTCTGGAAACACCATATATTTT.

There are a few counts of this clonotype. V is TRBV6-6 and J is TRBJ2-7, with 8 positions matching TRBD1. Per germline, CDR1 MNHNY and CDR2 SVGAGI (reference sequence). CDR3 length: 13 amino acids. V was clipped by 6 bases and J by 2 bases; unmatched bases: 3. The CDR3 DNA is TGTGCCAGCAGGTGGACAGGGACCTACGAGCAGTACTTC. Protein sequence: CASRWTGTYEQYF.

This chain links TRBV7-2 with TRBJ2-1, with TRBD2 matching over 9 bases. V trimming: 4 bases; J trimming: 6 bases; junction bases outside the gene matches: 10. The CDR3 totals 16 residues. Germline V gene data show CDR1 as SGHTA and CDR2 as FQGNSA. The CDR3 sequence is CASSWAVSGGGNEQFF. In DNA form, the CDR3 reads TGTGCCAGCAGCTGGGCTGTTAGCGGGGGTGGCAATGAGCAGTTCTTC.

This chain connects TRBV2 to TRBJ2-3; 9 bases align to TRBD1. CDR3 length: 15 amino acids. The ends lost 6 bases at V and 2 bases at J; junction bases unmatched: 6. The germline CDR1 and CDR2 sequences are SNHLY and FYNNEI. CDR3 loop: CASRFGQGPTDTQYF. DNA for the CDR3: TGTGCCAGCAGATTCGGACAGGGGCCCACAGATACGCAGTATTTT.

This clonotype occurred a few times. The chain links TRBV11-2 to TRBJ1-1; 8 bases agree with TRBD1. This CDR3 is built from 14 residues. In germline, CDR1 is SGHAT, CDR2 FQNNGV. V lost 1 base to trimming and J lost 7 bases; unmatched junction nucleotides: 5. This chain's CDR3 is CASSLGGTGGEAFF. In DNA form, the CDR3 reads TGTGCCAGCAGCTTAGGCGGGACAGGTGGTGAAGCTTTCTTT.

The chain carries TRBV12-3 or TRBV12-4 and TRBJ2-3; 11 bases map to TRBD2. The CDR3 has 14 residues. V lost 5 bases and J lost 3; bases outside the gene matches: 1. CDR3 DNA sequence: TGTGCCAGCAGTCCTAGCGGGAGGACAGATACGCAGTATTTT. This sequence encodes CASSPSGRTDTQYF.

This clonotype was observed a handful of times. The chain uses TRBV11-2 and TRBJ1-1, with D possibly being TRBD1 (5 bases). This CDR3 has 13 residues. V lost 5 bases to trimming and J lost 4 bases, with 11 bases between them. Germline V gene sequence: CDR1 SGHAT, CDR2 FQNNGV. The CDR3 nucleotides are TGTGCCAGCAGCCGGTACCAGGGCACTGAAGCTTTCTTT. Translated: CASSRYQGTEAFF.

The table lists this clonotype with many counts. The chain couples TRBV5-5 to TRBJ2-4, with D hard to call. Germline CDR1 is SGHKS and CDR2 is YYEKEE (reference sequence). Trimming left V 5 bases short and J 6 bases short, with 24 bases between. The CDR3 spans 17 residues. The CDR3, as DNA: TGTGCCAGCAGTCTTGATGGGCCTCCCCTCAGGCTAAACATTCAGTACTTC. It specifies CASSLDGPPLRLNIQYF.

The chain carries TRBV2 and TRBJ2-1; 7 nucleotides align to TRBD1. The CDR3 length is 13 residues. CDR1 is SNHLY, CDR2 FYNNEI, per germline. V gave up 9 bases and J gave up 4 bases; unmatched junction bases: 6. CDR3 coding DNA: TGTGCCAGTACCGTACAGGGGTACAATGAGCAGTTCTTC. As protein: CASTVQGYNEQFF.

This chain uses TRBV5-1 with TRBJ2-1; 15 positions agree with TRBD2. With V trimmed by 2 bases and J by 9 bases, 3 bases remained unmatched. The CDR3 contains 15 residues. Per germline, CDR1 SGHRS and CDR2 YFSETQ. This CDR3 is CASSFEGLAGGEQFF. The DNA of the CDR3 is TGCGCCAGCAGCTTTGAGGGACTAGCGGGAGGTGAGCAGTTCTTC.

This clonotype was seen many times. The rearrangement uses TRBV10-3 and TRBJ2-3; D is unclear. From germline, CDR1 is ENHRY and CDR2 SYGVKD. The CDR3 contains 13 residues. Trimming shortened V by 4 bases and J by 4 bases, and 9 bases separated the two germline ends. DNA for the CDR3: TGTGCCATCAGTGGCGAGGCAGCAGATACGCAGTATTTT. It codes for CAISGEAADTQYF.

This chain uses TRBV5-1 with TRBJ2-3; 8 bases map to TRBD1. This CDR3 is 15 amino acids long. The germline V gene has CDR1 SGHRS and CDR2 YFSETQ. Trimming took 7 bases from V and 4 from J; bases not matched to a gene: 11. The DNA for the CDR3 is TGCGCCAGCGAAACGACAGGGGATGACGCAGATACGCAGTATTTT. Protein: CASETTGDDADTQYF.

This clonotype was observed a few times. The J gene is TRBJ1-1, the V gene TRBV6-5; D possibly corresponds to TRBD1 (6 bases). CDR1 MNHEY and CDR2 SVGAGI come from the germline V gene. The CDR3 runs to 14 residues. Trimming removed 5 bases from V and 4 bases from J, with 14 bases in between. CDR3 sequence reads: CASSLHVGATEAFF. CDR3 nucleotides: TGTGCCAGCAGTCTACATGTGGGGGCCACTGAAGCTTTCTTT.